The 6 T cell receptor beta chains below were found in one sample sequenced in a study of T cell repertoires in cytomegalovirus infection. TCRdb reprocessed the reads with MiXCR, giving one entry per CDR3 protein. The profile shows 300,000 or so distinct CDR3 sequences, more than 20% of them singletons. The material sequenced was PBMCs. The origin of the receptors is a human donor in good health (CMV status not recorded). Some clones in this sample may be carry-over from other donors' samples.

The table lists this clonotype with many counts. The genes are TRBV28 and TRBJ2-7; unclear D gene. Trimming shortened V by 4 bases and J by 7 bases, and 29 bases separated the two germline ends. Germline V lookup: CDR1 MDHEN, CDR2 SYDVKM. There are 18 residues in the CDR3. The CDR3 region is CASSSPRARPSFLREQYF. CDR3 DNA: TGTGCCAGCAGTTCCCCTCGCGCTCGACCCTCTTTCCTACGGGAGCAGTACTTC. The full variable domain, completed using reference TRBV28 and TRBJ2-7, is DVKVTQSSRYLVKRTGEKVFLECVQDMDHENMFWYRQDPGLGLRLIYFSYDVKMKEKGDIPEGYSVSREKKERFSLILESASTNQTSMYLCASSSPRARPSFLREQYFGPGTRLTVT.

The chain joins TRBV5-6 to TRBJ2-3, with 7 bases matching TRBD2. The ends lost 4 bases at V and 2 bases at J; junction bases unmatched: 7. The CDR3 runs to 15 residues. CDR1 is SGHDT and CDR2 is YYEEEE in the germline V gene. CDR3 amino acids: CASSQGLVLTDTQYF. In DNA, the CDR3 is TGTGCCAGCAGCCAAGGACTAGTCCTCACAGATACGCAGTATTTT.

This clonotype was seen more than once but under ten times. J is TRBJ2-7 and V is TRBV6-1; tentatively, D is TRBD1 (6 bases). Per germline, CDR1 MNHNS and CDR2 SASEGT. Trimming took off 6 bases at V and 6 bases at J, with 18 bases between the two ends. This CDR3 contains 14 residues. The CDR3 DNA is TGTGCCAGCAGCACCCAGGGGCCCGTCGGCGAGCAGTACTTC. Translation: CASSTQGPVGEQYF.

This clonotype has a handful of counts. The chain links TRBV6-1 to TRBJ2-7; D gene unclear. Germline V CDR1 and CDR2: MNHNS, SASEGT. The CDR3 contains 15 residues. The V gene lost 3 bases and the J gene lost 5 bases, with 17 bases spanning the gap. The CDR3 nucleotides read TGTGCCAGCAGTGATCAGACCGAATCTCCCCACGAGCAGTACTTC. This sequence encodes CASSDQTESPHEQYF.

This chain uses TRBV5-5 with TRBJ1-5; D ambiguous. CDR1 and CDR2 from the germline V gene are SGHKS and YYEKEE (reference sequence). Trimming removed 4 bases from V and 2 bases from J, with 10 bases in between. This CDR3 contains 14 residues. CDR3 bases: TGTGCCAGCAGCCGCGTCGGGGGCAATCAGCCCCAGCATTTT. It yields the protein CASSRVGGNQPQHF.

For the CDR3, the DNA is TGCAGCGTTGAACCTGCCAAGGGCCCGCAAGAGACCCAGTACTTC. Translation: CSVEPAKGPQETQYF. This chain links TRBV29-1 with TRBJ2-5, with D unresolved. The length of the CDR3 is 15 residues. Trimming took 2 bases from V and 2 from J, leaving 15 bases between them. CDR1 and CDR2 (germline): SQVTM, ANQGSEA.